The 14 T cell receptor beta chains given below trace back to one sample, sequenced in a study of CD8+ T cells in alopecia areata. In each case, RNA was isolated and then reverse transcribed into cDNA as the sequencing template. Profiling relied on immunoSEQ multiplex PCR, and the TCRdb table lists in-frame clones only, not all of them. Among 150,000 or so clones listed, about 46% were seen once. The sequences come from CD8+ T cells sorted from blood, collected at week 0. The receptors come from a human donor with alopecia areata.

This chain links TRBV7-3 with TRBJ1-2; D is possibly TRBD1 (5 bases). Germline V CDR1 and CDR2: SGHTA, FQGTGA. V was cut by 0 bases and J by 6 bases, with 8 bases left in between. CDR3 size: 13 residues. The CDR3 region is CASSLTGDHGYTF. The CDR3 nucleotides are TGTGCCAGCAGCTTAACAGGGGACCATGGCTACACCTTC.

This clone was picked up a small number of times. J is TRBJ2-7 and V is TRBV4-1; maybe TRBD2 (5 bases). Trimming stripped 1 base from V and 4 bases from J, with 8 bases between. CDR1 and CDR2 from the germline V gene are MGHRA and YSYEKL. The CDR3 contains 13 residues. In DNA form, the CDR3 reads TGCGCCAGCAGCCAAGTCGGGGAATACGAGCAGTACTTC. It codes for CASSQVGEYEQYF.

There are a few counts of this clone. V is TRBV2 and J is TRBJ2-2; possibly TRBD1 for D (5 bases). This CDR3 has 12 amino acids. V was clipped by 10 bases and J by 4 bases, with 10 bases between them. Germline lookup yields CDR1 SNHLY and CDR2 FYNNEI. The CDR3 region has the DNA TGTGCCACCCCAGGGCGCACCGGGGAGCTGTTTTTT. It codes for CATPGRTGELFF.

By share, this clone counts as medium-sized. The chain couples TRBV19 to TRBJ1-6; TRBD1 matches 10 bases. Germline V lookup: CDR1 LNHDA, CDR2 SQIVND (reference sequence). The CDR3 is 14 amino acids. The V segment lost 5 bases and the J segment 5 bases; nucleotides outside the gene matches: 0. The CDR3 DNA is TGTGCCAGTAGTGGACAGGGGGATAATTCACCCCTCCACTTT. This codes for CASSGQGDNSPLHF. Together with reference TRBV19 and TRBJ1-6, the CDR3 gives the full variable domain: DGGITQSPKYLFRKEGQNVTLSCEQNLNHDAMYWYRQDPGQGLRLIYYSQIVNDFQKGDIAEGYSVSREKKESFPLTVTSAQKNPTAFYLCASSGQGDNSPLHFGNGTRLTVT.

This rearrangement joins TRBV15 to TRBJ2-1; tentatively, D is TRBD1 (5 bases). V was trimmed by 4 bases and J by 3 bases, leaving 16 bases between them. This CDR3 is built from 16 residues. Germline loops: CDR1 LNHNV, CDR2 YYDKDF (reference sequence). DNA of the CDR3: TGTGCCACCAGCACCCAAGGGGCCGGCCTCTACAATGAGCAGTTCTTC. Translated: CATSTQGAGLYNEQFF.

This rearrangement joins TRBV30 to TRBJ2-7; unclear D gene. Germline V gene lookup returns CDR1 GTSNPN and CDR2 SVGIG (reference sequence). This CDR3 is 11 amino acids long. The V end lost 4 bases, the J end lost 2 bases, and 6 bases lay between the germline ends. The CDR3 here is CAWTATYEQYF. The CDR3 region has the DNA TGTGCCTGGACAGCGACCTACGAGCAGTACTTC.

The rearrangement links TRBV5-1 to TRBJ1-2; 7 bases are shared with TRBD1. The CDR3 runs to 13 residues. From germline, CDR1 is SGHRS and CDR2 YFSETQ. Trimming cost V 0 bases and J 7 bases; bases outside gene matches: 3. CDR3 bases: TGCGCCAGCAGCTTGGGACAGGGAGTTGGCTACACCTTC. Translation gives CASSLGQGVGYTF.

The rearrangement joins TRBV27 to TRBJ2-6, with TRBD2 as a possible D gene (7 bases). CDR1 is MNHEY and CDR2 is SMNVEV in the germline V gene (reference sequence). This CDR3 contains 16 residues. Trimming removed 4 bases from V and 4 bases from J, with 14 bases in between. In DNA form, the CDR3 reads TGTGCCAGCAGTTCCGGGGGGCTATCCGGGGCCAACGTCCTGACTTTC. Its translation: CASSSGGLSGANVLTF.

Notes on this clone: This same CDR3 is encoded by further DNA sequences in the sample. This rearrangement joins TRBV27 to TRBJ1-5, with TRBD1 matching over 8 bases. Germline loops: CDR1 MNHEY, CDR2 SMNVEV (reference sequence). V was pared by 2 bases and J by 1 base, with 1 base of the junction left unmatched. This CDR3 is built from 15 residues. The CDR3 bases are TGTGCCAGCAGTTTACAGGGGGCGAGCAATCAGCCCCAGCATTTT. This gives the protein CASSLQGASNQPQHF.

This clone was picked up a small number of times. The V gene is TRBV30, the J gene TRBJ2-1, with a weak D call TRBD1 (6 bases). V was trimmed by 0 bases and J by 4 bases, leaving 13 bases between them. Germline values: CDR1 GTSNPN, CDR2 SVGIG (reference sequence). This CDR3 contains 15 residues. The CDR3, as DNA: TGTGCCTGGAGTGTTGGTGGGGGCGTGTACAATGAGCAGTTCTTC. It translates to CAWSVGGGVYNEQFF.

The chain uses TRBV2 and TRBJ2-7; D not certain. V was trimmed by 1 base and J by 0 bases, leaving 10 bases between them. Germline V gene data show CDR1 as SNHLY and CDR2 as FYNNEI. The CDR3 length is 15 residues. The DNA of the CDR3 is TGTGCCAGCAGTGAAGGGGATCTGGCCTCCTACGAGCAGTACTTC. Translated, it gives CASSEGDLASYEQYF.

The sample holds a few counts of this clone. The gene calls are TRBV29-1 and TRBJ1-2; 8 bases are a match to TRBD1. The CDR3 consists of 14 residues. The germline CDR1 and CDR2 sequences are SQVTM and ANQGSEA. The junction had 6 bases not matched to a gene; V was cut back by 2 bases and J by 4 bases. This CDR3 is CSVENPDRAYGYTF. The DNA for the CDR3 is TGCAGCGTTGAAAACCCGGACAGGGCCTATGGCTACACCTTC.

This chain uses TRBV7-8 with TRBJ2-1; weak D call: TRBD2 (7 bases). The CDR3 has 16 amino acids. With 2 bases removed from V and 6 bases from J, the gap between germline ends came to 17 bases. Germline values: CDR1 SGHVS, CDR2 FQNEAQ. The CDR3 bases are TGTGCCAGCAGCTTATCCGGCGGGGGCCAGGGCAATGAGCAGTTCTTC. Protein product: CASSLSGGGQGNEQFF.

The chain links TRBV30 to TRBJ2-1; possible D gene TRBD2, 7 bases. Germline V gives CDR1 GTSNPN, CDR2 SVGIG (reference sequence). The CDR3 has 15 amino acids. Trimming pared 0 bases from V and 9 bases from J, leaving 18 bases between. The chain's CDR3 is CAWSVLAGARSEQFF. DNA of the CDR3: TGTGCCTGGAGTGTACTGGCGGGGGCACGGAGTGAGCAGTTCTTC.